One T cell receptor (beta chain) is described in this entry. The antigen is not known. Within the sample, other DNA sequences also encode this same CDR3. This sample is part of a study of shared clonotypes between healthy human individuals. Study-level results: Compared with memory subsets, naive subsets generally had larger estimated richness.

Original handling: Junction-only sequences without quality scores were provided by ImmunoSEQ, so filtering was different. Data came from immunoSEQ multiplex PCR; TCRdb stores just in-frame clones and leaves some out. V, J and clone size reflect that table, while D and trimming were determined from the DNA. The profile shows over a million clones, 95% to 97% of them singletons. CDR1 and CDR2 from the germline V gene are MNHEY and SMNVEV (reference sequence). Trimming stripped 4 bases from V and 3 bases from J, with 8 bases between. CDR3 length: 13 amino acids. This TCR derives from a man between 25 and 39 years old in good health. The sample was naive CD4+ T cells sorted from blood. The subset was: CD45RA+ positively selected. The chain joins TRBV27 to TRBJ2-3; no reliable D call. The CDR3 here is CASSSRGTDTQYF. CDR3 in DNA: TGTGCCAGCAGTTCTCGCGGAACAGATACGCAGTATTTT.